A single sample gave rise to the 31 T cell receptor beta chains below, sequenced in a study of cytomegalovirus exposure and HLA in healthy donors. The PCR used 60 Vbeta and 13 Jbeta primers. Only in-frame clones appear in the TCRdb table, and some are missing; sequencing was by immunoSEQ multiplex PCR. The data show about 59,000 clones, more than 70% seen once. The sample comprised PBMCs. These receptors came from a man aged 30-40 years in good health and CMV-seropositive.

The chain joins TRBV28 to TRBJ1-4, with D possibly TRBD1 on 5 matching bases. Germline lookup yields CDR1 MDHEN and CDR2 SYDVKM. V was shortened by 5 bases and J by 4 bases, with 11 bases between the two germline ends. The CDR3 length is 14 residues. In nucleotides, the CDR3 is TGTGCCAGCAGTCCCGGGACTCTTAATGAAAAACTGTTTTTT. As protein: CASSPGTLNEKLFF.

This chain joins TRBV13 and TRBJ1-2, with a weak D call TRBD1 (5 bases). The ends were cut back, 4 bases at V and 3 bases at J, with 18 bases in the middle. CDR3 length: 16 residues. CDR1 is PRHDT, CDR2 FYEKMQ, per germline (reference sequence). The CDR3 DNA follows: TGTGCCAGCAGCTCCAGGGAGCCCCGGAGGGACTATGGCTACACCTTC. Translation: CASSSREPRRDYGYTF.

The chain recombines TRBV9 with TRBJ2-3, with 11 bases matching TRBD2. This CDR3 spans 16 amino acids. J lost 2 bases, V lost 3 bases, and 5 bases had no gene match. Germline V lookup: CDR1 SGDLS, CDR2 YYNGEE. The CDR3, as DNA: TGTGCCAGCAGCGACCGACTAGCGGGGTACACAGATACGCAGTATTTT. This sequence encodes CASSDRLAGYTDTQYF.

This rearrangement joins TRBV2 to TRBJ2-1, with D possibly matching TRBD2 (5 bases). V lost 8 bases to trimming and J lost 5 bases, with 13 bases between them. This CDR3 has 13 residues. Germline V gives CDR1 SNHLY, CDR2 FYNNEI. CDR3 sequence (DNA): TGTGCCAGCCTGGCTAGCCGCCACAATGAGCAGTTCTTC. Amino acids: CASLASRHNEQFF. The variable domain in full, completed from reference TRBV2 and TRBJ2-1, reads EPEVTQTPSHQVTQMGQEVILRCVPISNHLYFYWYRQILGQKVEFLVSFYNNEISEKSEIFDDQFSVERPDGSNFTLKIRSTKLEDSAMYFCASLASRHNEQFFGPGTRLTVL.

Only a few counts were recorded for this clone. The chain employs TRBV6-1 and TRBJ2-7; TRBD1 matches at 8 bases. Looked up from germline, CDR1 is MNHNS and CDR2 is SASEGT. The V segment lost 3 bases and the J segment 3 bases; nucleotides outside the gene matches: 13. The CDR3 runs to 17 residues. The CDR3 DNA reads TGTGCCAGCAGTGAGGGGTCAGGGGGCGGTCGAAGCTACGAGCAGTACTTC. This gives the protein CASSEGSGGGRSYEQYF.

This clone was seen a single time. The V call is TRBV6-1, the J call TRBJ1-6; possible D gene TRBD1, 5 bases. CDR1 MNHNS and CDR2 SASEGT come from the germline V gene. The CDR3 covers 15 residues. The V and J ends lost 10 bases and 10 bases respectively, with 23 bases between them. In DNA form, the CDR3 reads TGTGCCACCGACAGTGGGGAGGCTGAGGGATCACCCCTCCACTTT. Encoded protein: CATDSGEAEGSPLHF.

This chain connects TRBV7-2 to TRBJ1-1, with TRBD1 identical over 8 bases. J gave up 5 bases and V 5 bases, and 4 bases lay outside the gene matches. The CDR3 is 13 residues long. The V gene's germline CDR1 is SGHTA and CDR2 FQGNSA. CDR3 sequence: CASSQTGVTEAFF. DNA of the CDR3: TGTGCCAGCAGCCAGACAGGGGTGACTGAAGCTTTCTTT. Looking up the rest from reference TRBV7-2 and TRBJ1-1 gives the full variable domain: GAGVSQSPSNKVTEKGKDVELRCDPISGHTALYWYRQSLGQGLEFLIYFQGNSAPDKSGLPSDRFSAERTGGSVSTLTIQRTQQEDSAVYLCASSQTGVTEAFFGQGTRLTVV.

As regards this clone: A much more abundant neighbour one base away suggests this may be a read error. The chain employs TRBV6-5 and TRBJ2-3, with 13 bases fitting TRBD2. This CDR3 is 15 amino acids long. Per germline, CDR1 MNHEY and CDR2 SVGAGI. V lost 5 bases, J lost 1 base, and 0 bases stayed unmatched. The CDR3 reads CASSGLAGGTDTQYF. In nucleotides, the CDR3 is TGTGCCAGCAGTGGACTAGCGGGGGGCACAGATACGCAGTATTTT.

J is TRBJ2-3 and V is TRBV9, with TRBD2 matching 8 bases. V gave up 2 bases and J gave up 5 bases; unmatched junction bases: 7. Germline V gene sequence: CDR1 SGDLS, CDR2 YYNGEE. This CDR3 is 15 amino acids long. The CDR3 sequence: CASSVPGLGLDTQYF. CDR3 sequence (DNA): TGTGCCAGCAGCGTTCCGGGACTAGGGCTAGATACGCAGTATTTT.

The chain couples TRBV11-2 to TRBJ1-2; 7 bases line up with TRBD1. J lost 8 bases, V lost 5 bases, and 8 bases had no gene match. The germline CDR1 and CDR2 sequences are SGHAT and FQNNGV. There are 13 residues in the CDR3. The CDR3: CASSPSTGYGYTF. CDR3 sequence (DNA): TGTGCCAGCAGCCCCTCGACAGGGTACGGCTACACCTTC.

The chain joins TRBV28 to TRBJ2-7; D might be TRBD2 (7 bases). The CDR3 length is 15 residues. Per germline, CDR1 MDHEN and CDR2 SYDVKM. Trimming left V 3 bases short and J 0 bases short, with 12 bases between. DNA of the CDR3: TGTGCCAGCAGTTTGGGAGGGGGGCCCTCCTACGAGCAGTACTTC. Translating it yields CASSLGGGPSYEQYF.

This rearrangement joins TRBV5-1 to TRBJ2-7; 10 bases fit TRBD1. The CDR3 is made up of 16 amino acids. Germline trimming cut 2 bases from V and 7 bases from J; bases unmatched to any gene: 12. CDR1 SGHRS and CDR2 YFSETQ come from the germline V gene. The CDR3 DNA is TGCGCCAGCAGCTTTCCACGGACAGGGGGACTACGAGAGCAGTACTTC. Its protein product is CASSFPRTGGLREQYF.

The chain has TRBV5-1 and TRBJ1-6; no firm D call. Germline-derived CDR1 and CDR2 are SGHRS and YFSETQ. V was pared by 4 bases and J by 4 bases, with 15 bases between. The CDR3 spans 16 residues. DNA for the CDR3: TGCGCCAGCAGCCGAGGTCGGGTCCAATATAATTCACCCCTCCACTTT. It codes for CASSRGRVQYNSPLHF.

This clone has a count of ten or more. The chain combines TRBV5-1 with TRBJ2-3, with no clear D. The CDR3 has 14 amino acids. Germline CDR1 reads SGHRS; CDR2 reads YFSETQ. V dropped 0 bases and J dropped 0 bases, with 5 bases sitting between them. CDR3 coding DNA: TGCGCCAGCAGCTTGGCTGAGAGCACAGATACGCAGTATTTT. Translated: CASSLAESTDTQYF. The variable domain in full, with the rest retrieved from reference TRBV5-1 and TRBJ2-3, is KAGVTQTPRYLIKTRGQQVTLSCSPISGHRSVSWYQQTPGQGLQFLFEYFSETQRNKGNFPGRFSGRQFSNSRSEMNVSTLELGDSALYLCASSLAESTDTQYFGPGTRLTVL.

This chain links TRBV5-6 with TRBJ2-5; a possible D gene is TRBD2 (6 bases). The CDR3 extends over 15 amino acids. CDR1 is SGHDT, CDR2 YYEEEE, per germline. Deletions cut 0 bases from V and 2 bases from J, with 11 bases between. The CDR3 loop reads CASSLGMGTQETQYF. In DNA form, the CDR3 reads TGTGCCAGCAGCTTGGGAATGGGGACTCAAGAGACCCAGTACTTC. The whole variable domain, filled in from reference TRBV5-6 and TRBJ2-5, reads DAGVTQSPTHLIKTRGQQVTLRCSPKSGHDTVSWYQQALGQGPQFIFQYYEEEERQRGNFPDRFSGHQFPNYSSELNVNALLLGDSALYLCASSLGMGTQETQYFGPGTRLLVL.

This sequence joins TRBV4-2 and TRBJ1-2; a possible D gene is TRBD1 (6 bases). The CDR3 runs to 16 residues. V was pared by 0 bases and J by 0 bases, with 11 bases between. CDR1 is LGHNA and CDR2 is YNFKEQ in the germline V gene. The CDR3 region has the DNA TGTGCCAGCAGCCAAGATACAGGGCCGACTAACTATGGCTACACCTTC. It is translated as CASSQDTGPTNYGYTF.

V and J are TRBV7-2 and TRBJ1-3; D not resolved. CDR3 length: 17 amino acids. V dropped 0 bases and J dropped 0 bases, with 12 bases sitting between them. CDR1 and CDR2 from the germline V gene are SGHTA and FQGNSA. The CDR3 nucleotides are TGTGCCAGCAGCTTAGCTCCAGTTCATATCTCTGGAAACACCATATATTTT. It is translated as CASSLAPVHISGNTIYF.

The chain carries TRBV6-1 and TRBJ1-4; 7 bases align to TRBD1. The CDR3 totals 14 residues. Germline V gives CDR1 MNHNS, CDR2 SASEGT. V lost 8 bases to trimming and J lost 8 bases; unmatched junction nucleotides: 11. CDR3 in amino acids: CASENRGLQEKLFF. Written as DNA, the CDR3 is TGTGCCAGCGAGAACAGGGGTTTACAGGAAAAACTGTTTTTT.

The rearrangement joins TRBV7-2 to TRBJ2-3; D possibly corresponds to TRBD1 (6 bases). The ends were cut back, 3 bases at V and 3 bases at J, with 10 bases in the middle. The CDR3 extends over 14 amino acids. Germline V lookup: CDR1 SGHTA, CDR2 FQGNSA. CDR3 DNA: TGTGCCAGCAGCTTCTCACAGGGAACAGATACGCAGTATTTT. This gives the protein CASSFSQGTDTQYF.

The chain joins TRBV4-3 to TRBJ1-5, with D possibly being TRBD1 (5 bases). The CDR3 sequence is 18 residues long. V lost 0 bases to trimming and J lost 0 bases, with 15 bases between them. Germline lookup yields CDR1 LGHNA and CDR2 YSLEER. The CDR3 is CASSQDSGGAYSNQPQHF. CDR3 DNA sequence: TGCGCCAGCAGCCAAGATTCCGGCGGGGCATATAGCAATCAGCCCCAGCATTTT.

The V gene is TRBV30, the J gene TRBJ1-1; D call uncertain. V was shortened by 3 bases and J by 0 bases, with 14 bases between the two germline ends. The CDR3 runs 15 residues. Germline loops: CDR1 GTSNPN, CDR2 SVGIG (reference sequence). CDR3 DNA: TGTGCCTGGAGAGCCACTGGGAGAATGAACACTGAAGCTTTCTTT. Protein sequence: CAWRATGRMNTEAFF. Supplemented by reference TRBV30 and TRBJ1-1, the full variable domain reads SQTIHQWPATLVQPVGSPLSLECTVEGTSNPNLYWYRQAAGRGLQLLFYSVGIGQISSEVPQNLSASRPQDRQFILSSKKLLLSDSGFYLCAWRATGRMNTEAFFGQGTRLTVV.

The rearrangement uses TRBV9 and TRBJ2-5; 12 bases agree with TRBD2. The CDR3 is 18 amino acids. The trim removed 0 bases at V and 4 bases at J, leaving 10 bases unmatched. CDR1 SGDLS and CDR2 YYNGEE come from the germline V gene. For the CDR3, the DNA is TGTGCCAGCAGCGTAGAAGCAGGGGGACTAGCGGGTCCAGAGACCCAGTACTTC. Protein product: CASSVEAGGLAGPETQYF.

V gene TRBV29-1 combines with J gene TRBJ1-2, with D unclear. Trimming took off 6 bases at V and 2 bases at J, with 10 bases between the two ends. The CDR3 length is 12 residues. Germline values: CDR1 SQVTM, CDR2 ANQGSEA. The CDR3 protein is CSVPGENYGYTF. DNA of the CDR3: TGCAGCGTACCCGGGGAGAACTATGGCTACACCTTC.

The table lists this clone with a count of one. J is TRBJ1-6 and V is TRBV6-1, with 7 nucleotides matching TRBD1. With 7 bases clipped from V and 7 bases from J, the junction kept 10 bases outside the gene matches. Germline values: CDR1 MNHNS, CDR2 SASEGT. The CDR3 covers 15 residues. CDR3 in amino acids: CASTPRGWVNSPLHF. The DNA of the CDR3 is TGTGCCAGCACCCCCAGGGGGTGGGTGAATTCACCCCTCCACTTT.

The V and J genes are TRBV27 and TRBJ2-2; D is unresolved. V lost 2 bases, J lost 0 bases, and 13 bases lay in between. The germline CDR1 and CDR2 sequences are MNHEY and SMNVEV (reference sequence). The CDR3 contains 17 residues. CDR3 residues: CASSLMVYGANTGELFF. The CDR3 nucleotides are TGTGCCAGCAGTTTAATGGTGTACGGAGCGAACACCGGGGAGCTGTTTTTT.

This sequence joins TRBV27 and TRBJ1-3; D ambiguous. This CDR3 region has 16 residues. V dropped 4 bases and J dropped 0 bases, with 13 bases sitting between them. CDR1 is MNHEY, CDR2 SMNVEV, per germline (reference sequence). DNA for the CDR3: TGTGCCAGCAGTTCCGAGGCGGGGTACTCTGGAAACACCATATATTTT. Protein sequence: CASSSEAGYSGNTIYF.

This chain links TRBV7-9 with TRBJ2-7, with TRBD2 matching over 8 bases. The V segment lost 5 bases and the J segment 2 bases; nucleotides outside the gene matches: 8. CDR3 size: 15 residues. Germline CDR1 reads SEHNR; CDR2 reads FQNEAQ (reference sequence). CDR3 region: CASSPPAGGPYEQYF. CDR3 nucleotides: TGTGCCAGCAGCCCTCCCGCGGGGGGACCCTACGAGCAGTACTTC. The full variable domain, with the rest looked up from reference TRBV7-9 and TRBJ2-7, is DTGVSQNPRHKITKRGQNVTFRCDPISEHNRLYWYRQTLGQGPEFLTYFQNEAQLEKSRLLSDRFSAERPKGSFSTLEIQRTEQGDSAMYLCASSPPAGGPYEQYFGPGTRLTVT.

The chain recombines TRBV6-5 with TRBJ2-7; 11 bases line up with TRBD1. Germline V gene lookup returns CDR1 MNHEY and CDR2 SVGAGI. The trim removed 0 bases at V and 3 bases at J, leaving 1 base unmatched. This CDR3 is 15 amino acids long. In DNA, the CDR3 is TGTGCCAGCAGTTACTCGGGACAGGGGGTCTACGAGCAGTACTTC. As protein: CASSYSGQGVYEQYF.

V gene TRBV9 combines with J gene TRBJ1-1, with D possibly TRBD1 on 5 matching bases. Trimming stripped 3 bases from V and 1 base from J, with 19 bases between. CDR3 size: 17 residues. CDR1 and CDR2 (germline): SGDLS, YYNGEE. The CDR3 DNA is TGTGCCAGCAGCGCCTCGTCCGGGGGACGGTCGAACACTGAAGCTTTCTTT. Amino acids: CASSASSGGRSNTEAFF.

The CDR3 bases are TGTGCCAGCAGCTTAACTCGGGACGAGCAGTACTTC. Translation gives CASSLTRDEQYF. V gene TRBV7-9 combines with J gene TRBJ2-7; D not certain. The V end lost 2 bases, the J end lost 5 bases, and 7 bases lay between the germline ends. CDR3 length: 12 amino acids. CDR1 and CDR2 (germline): SEHNR, FQNEAQ (reference sequence).

The CDR3 nucleotides read TGTGCCAGCAGTTCGACAGGTTACACTGAAGCTTTCTTT. It is translated as CASSSTGYTEAFF. The chain uses TRBV2 and TRBJ1-1, with a tentative D call TRBD1 (6 bases). V was cut by 5 bases and J by 3 bases, with 10 bases left in between. There are 13 residues in the CDR3. Germline CDR1 and CDR2: SNHLY and FYNNEI.